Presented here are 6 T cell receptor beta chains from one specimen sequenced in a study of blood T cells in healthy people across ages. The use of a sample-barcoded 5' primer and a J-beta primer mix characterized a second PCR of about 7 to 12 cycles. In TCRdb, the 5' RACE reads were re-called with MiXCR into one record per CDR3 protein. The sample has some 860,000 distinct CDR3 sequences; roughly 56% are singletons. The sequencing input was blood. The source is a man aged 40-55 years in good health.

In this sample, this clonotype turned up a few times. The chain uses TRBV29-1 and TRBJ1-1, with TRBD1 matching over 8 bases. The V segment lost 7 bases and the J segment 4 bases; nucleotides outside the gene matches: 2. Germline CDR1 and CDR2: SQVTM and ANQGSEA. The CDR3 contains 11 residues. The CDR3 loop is CSGDRGTEAFF. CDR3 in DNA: TGCAGCGGCGACAGGGGCACTGAAGCTTTCTTT.

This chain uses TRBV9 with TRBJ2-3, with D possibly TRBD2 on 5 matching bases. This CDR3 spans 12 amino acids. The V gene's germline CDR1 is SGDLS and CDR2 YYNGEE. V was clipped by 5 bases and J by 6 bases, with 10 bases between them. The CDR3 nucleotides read TGTGCCAGCAGTAACGGGATTGATACGCAGTATTTT. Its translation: CASSNGIDTQYF. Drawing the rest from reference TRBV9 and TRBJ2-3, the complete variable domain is DSGVTQTPKHLITATGQRVTLRCSPRSGDLSVYWYQQSLDQGLQFLIQYYNGEERAKGNILERFSAQQFPDLHSELNLSSLELGDSALYFCASSNGIDTQYFGPGTRLTVL.

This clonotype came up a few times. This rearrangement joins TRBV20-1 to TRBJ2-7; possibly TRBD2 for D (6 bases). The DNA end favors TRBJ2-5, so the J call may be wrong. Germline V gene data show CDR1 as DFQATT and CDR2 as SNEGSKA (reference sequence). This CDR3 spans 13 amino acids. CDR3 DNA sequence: TGCAGTCCCCTGGAGGGCCGGGAGGAGACCCAGTACTTC. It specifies CSPLEGREETQYF.

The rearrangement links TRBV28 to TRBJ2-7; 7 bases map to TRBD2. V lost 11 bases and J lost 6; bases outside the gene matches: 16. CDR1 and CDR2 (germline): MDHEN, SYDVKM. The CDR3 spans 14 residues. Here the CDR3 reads CASGLGYRPPEQYF. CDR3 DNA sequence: TGTGCCTCTGGACTAGGGTATAGGCCCCCCGAGCAGTACTTC.

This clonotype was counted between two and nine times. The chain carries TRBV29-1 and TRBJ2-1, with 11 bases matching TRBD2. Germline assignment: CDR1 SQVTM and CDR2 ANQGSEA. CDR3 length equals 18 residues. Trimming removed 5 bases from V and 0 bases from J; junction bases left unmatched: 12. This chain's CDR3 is CSVTGLAGRGASYNEQFF. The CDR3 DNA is TGCAGCGTTACAGGACTAGCGGGTAGAGGGGCCTCCTACAATGAGCAGTTCTTC.

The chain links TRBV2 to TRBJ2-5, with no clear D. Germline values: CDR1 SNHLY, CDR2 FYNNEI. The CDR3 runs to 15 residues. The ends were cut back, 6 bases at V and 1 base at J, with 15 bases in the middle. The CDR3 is CASSPDGGVQETQYF. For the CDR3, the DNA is TGTGCCAGCAGCCCGGACGGTGGGGTCCAAGAGACCCAGTACTTC. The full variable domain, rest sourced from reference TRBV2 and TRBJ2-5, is EPEVTQTPSHQVTQMGQEVILRCVPISNHLYFYWYRQILGQKVEFLVSFYNNEISEKSEIFDDQFSVERPDGSNFTLKIRSTKLEDSAMYFCASSPDGGVQETQYFGPGTRLLVL.